This is a list of T cell receptor beta chains from one sample in a study of cytomegalovirus exposure and HLA in healthy donors. Only in-frame clones appear in the TCRdb table, and some are missing; sequencing was by immunoSEQ multiplex PCR. The sample includes about 78,000 clones, over 60% of them seen just once. Sequenced: PBMCs. Source of these receptors: a woman in her 40s in good health and CMV-seropositive. Both conserved end residues are part of each CDR3. The D gene is left open where the match is weak. Size tells how often a clone was seen (once, few, many) or the class of an expanded clone, and some rows leave it out.

v_gene: TRBV11-2; d_gene: TRBD2; j_gene: TRBJ2-1; abundance: .; CDR3nt: TGTGCCAGCAGCTTAGATGTGTCGGGGGGTCGGGACAATGAGCAGTTCTTC; CDR3aa: CASSLDVSGGRDNEQFF
v_gene: TRBV10-1; d_gene: TRBD2; j_gene: TRBJ2-3; abundance: .; CDR3nt: TGCGCCAGCAGCACCGGGACTAGCGGCACAGATACGCAGTATTTT; CDR3aa: CASSTGTSGTDTQYF
v_gene: TRBV30; d_gene: TRBD1; j_gene: TRBJ2-7; abundance: once; CDR3nt: TGTGCCTGGAGTTCATCGGACAGGCCCACCTACGAGCAGTACTTC; CDR3aa: CAWSSSDRPTYEQYF
v_gene: TRBV27; d_gene: .; j_gene: TRBJ1-2; abundance: .; CDR3nt: TGTGCCAGCAGTTTAAGAGAGAACTATGGCTACACCTTC; CDR3aa: CASSLRENYGYTF
v_gene: TRBV7-9; d_gene: TRBD1; j_gene: TRBJ1-4; abundance: few; CDR3nt: TGTGCCAGCTGGCAGGGGGCTGTTGAAAAACTGTTTTTT; CDR3aa: CASWQGAVEKLFF
v_gene: TRBV28; d_gene: TRBD1; j_gene: TRBJ1-2; abundance: .; CDR3nt: TGTGCCAGCAGTTGGACAGGGGTTAACTATGGCTACACCTTC; CDR3aa: CASSWTGVNYGYTF
v_gene: TRBV9; d_gene: TRBD2; j_gene: TRBJ2-1; abundance: few; CDR3nt: TGTGCCAGCAGCAAGGGACTAGCGGGAGTTGTCTTGGAGCAGTTCTTC; CDR3aa: CASSKGLAGVVLEQFF
v_gene: TRBV6-1; d_gene: TRBD1; j_gene: TRBJ2-1; abundance: few; CDR3nt: TGTGCCAGCAGTGAAAGCTGGGGACAGCCCAAAAGTTACAATGAGCAGTTCTTC; CDR3aa: CASSESWGQPKSYNEQFF
v_gene: TRBV5-1; d_gene: TRBD2; j_gene: TRBJ2-5; abundance: .; CDR3nt: TGCGCCAGCAGCCCGGAACTAGCGGGAGGCTCTAGGGAGACCCAGTACTTC; CDR3aa: CASSPELAGGSRETQYF
v_gene: TRBV5-8; d_gene: TRBD1; j_gene: TRBJ1-1; abundance: .; CDR3nt: TGTGCCAGCAGCCCGACCGGGACTGGGGGACAGAGGGCTTTCTTT; CDR3aa: CASSPTGTGGQRAFF
v_gene: TRBV30; d_gene: .; j_gene: TRBJ1-5; abundance: .; CDR3nt: TGTGCCTGGAGTGCGGAGTTCTCTTCAGAACAGCATTTT; CDR3aa: CAWSAEFSSEQHF
v_gene: TRBV7-6; d_gene: TRBD1; j_gene: TRBJ1-2; abundance: once; CDR3nt: TGTGCCAGCAGCTTAGAGGGGACAGGGGGCTATGGCTACACCTTC; CDR3aa: CASSLEGTGGYGYTF
v_gene: TRBV4-1; d_gene: .; j_gene: TRBJ1-4; abundance: few; CDR3nt: TGCGCCAGCAGCCAAGAAAGCCGGACCAGGGCGACTAATGAAAAACTGTTTTTT; CDR3aa: CASSQESRTRATNEKLFF
v_gene: TRBV6-1; d_gene: .; j_gene: TRBJ1-1; abundance: .; CDR3nt: TGTGCCAGCACCCCCAATTTGAACACTGAAGCTTTCTTT; CDR3aa: CASTPNLNTEAFF
v_gene: TRBV5-6; d_gene: .; j_gene: TRBJ1-1; abundance: few; CDR3nt: TGTGCCAGCAGCTTGGCGCGGAGTAAGACTGAAGCTTTCTTT; CDR3aa: CASSLARSKTEAFF
v_gene: TRBV27; d_gene: .; j_gene: TRBJ2-3; abundance: .; CDR3nt: TGTGCCAGCAGTTTCAGGGGTCCCGATACGCAGTATTTT; CDR3aa: CASSFRGPDTQYF
v_gene: TRBV5-1; d_gene: TRBD2; j_gene: TRBJ2-3; abundance: .; CDR3nt: TGCGCCAGCAGCCGGGGGGGTAGTGGTCCGACAGATACGCAGTATTTT; CDR3aa: CASSRGGSGPTDTQYF
v_gene: TRBV18; d_gene: TRBD1; j_gene: TRBJ2-1; abundance: .; CDR3nt: TGTGCCAGCTCAACGTCCAGGACAGGTAAATCCTCCCTCTCGACGGGTGAGCAGTTCTTC; CDR3aa: CASSTSRTGKSSLSTGEQFF
v_gene: TRBV19; d_gene: .; j_gene: TRBJ1-5; abundance: .; CDR3nt: TGTGCCAGTAGTATTGGACAGAGTATGTATCAGCCCCAGCATTTT; CDR3aa: CASSIGQSMYQPQHF
v_gene: TRBV10-3; d_gene: TRBD1; j_gene: TRBJ1-1; abundance: .; CDR3nt: TGTGCCATCAGTGGACAGGGGGTTGGCGCTGAAGCTTTCTTT; CDR3aa: CAISGQGVGAEAFF
v_gene: TRBV30; d_gene: .; j_gene: TRBJ2-7; abundance: .; CDR3nt: TGTGCCTGGAAATCTATTAAAGAGGGTTCCTACGAGCAGTACTTC; CDR3aa: CAWKSIKEGSYEQYF
v_gene: TRBV2; d_gene: .; j_gene: TRBJ2-7; abundance: once; CDR3nt: TGTGCCAGCAATCGGGCGAGGGGCGGGAACGAGCAGTACTTC; CDR3aa: CASNRARGGNEQYF
v_gene: TRBV11-2; d_gene: .; j_gene: TRBJ2-7; abundance: .; CDR3nt: TGTGCCAGCAGCAACCAACATGGTGCCGAGCAGTACTTC; CDR3aa: CASSNQHGAEQYF
v_gene: TRBV19; d_gene: TRBD1; j_gene: TRBJ1-4; abundance: .; CDR3nt: TGTGCCAGTAGGCCGGGACAGGGGGCCTACAATGAAAAACTGTTTTTT; CDR3aa: CASRPGQGAYNEKLFF
v_gene: TRBV9; d_gene: TRBD2; j_gene: TRBJ2-3; abundance: .; CDR3nt: TGTGCCAGCAGCAGTCCCAGGGAGGGAATTACGCAGTATTTT; CDR3aa: CASSSPREGITQYF
v_gene: TRBV5-1; d_gene: TRBD1; j_gene: TRBJ1-1; abundance: .; CDR3nt: TGCGCCAGCTGCCTAGGACAGGGAAACACTGAAGCTTTCTTT; CDR3aa: CASCLGQGNTEAFF
v_gene: TRBV5-1; d_gene: .; j_gene: TRBJ2-7; abundance: .; CDR3nt: TGCGCCAGCAGCTTGGTGGGCACGTCCTACGAGCAGTACTTC; CDR3aa: CASSLVGTSYEQYF
v_gene: TRBV10-3; d_gene: TRBD1; j_gene: TRBJ2-7; abundance: .; CDR3nt: TGTGCCATCAGGCGAGCGAGACAGGGTAGCTTCGACGAGCAGTACTTC; CDR3aa: CAIRRARQGSFDEQYF
v_gene: TRBV30; d_gene: .; j_gene: TRBJ2-3; abundance: .; CDR3nt: TGTGCCTGGGCCCCCGGACAGCCTGGGGCAGATACGCAGTATTTT; CDR3aa: CAWAPGQPGADTQYF
v_gene: TRBV5-6; d_gene: TRBD1; j_gene: TRBJ2-7; abundance: .; CDR3nt: TGTGCCAGCAGATACCGGGACAGCCACTACGAGCAGTACTTC; CDR3aa: CASRYRDSHYEQYF
v_gene: TRBV5-4; d_gene: .; j_gene: TRBJ1-5; abundance: .; CDR3nt: TGTGCCAGCAGCCCCAACAATCAGCCCCAGCATTTT; CDR3aa: CASSPNNQPQHF
v_gene: TRBV10-1; d_gene: .; j_gene: TRBJ2-5; abundance: once; CDR3nt: TGCGCCAGCAGTGGACAGTACCAAGAGACCCAGTACTTC; CDR3aa: CASSGQYQETQYF
v_gene: TRBV18; d_gene: TRBD1; j_gene: TRBJ1-1; abundance: .; CDR3nt: TGTGCCAGCTCCCCCGGACAGGGAAAAACTGAAGCTTTCTTT; CDR3aa: CASSPGQGKTEAFF
v_gene: TRBV5-1; d_gene: .; j_gene: TRBJ2-3; abundance: .; CDR3nt: TGCGCCAGCAACAGGGATTGGTCAGATACGCAGTATTTT; CDR3aa: CASNRDWSDTQYF
v_gene: TRBV6-5; d_gene: TRBD1; j_gene: TRBJ2-5; abundance: .; CDR3nt: TGTGCCAGCAGTCAAAACAGGGGGCGAGAGACCCAGTACTTC; CDR3aa: CASSQNRGRETQYF
v_gene: TRBV7-3; d_gene: .; j_gene: TRBJ1-2; abundance: .; CDR3nt: TGTGCCAGCAGCCCCTCGGGGGGCGACTATGGCTACACCTTC; CDR3aa: CASSPSGGDYGYTF
v_gene: TRBV7-2; d_gene: .; j_gene: TRBJ1-5; abundance: .; CDR3nt: TGTGCCAGCAGCTTCCAGGGTCAGCCCCAGCATTTT; CDR3aa: CASSFQGQPQHF
v_gene: TRBV5-1; d_gene: TRBD1; j_gene: TRBJ1-4; abundance: .; CDR3nt: TGCGCCAGCAGCTTACCGGGACAGGGGGGGAATGAAAAACTGTTTTTT; CDR3aa: CASSLPGQGGNEKLFF
v_gene: TRBV19; d_gene: .; j_gene: TRBJ1-1; abundance: few; CDR3nt: TGTGCCAGTAGTAACGTACACATGAACACTGAAGCTTTCTTT; CDR3aa: CASSNVHMNTEAFF
v_gene: TRBV9; d_gene: TRBD2; j_gene: TRBJ2-3; abundance: few; CDR3nt: TGTGCCAGCAGCGAAACTTCATGGGGGGGGACCACAGATACGCAGTATTTT; CDR3aa: CASSETSWGGTTDTQYF
v_gene: TRBV18; d_gene: .; j_gene: TRBJ2-7; abundance: few; CDR3nt: TGTGCCAGCTCACCAACTCAGGTCCACGAGCAGTACTTC; CDR3aa: CASSPTQVHEQYF
v_gene: TRBV6-1; d_gene: .; j_gene: TRBJ1-5; abundance: .; CDR3nt: TGTGCCAGCGAGGATGGTAATCAGCCCCAGCATTTT; CDR3aa: CASEDGNQPQHF
v_gene: TRBV6-5; d_gene: .; j_gene: TRBJ1-2; abundance: .; CDR3nt: TGTGCCAGCAGTCCTCGGGTCATTCGGGACTATGGCTACACCTTC; CDR3aa: CASSPRVIRDYGYTF